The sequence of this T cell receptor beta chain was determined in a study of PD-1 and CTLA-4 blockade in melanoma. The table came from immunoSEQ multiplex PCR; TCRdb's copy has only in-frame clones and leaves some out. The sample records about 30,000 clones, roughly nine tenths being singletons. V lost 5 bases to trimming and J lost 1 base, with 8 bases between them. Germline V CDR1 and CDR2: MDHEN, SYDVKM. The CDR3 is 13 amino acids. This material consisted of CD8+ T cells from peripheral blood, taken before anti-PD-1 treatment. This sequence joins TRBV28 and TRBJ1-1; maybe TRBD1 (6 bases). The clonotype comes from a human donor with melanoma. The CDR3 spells CASSLTGNTEAFF. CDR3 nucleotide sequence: TGTGCCAGCAGTCTGACAGGGAACACTGAAGCTTTCTTT.